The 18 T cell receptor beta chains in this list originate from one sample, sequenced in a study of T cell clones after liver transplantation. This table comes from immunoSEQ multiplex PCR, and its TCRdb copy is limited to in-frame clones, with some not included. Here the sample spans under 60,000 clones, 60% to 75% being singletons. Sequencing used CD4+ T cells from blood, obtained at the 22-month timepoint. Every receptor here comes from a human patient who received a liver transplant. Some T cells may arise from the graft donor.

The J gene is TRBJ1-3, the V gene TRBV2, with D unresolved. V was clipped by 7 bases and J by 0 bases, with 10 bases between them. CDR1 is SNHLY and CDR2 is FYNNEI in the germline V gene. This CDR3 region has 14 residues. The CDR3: CASKDGNSGNTIYF. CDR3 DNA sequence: TGTGCCAGCAAAGACGGAAACTCTGGAAACACCATATATTTT.

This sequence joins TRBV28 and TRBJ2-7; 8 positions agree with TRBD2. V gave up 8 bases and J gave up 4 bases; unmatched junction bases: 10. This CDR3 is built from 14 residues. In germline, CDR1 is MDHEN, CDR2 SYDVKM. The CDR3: CASRTGGVGYEQYF. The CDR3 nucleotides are TGTGCCAGCCGAACGGGAGGGGTGGGGTACGAGCAGTACTTC. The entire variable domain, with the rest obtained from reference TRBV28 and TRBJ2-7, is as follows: DVKVTQSSRYLVKRTGEKVFLECVQDMDHENMFWYRQDPGLGLRLIYFSYDVKMKEKGDIPEGYSVSREKKERFSLILESASTNQTSMYLCASRTGGVGYEQYFGPGTRLTVT.

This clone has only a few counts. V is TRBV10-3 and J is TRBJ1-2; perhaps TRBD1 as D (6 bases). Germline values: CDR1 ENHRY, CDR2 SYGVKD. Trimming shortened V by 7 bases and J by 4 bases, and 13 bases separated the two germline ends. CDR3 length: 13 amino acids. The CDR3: CAIKGVGFYGYTF. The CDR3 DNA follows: TGTGCCATCAAGGGGGTCGGATTCTATGGCTACACCTTC.

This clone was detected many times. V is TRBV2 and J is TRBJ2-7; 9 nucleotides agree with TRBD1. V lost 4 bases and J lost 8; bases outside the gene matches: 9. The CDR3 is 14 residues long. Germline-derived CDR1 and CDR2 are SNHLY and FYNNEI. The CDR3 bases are TGTGCCAGCAGTGTTAGGGGACAGGGCTCCAAGCAGTACTTC. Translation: CASSVRGQGSKQYF.

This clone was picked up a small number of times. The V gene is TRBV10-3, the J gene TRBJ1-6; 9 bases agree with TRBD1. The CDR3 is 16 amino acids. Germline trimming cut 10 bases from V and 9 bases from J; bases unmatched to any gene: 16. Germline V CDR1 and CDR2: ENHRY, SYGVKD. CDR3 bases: TGTGCCACACCAATCACCGGACAGGGGTTGGGTTCACCCCTCCACTTT. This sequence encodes CATPITGQGLGSPLHF.

The CDR3 bases are TGTGCCAGCAGTGGTCCGGGACAGACAAATAGCAATCAGCCCCAGCATTTT. It translates to CASSGPGQTNSNQPQHF. The chain links TRBV6-1 to TRBJ1-5; 7 bases are shared with TRBD1. V lost 4 bases and J lost 0; bases outside the gene matches: 9. Germline V CDR1 and CDR2: MNHNS, SASEGT. This CDR3 region has 17 residues.

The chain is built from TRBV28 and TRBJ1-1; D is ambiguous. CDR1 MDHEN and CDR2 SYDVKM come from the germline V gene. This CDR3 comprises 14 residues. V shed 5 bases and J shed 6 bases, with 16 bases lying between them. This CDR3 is CASSASGFPPEAFF. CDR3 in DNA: TGTGCCAGCAGTGCCTCCGGGTTTCCACCTGAAGCTTTCTTT.

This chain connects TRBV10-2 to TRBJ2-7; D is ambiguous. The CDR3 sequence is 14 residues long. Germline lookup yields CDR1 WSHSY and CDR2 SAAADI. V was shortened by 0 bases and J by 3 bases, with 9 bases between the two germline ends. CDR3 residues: CASSESGLNYEQYF. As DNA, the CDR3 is TGCGCCAGCAGTGAGTCTGGGTTGAACTACGAGCAGTACTTC.

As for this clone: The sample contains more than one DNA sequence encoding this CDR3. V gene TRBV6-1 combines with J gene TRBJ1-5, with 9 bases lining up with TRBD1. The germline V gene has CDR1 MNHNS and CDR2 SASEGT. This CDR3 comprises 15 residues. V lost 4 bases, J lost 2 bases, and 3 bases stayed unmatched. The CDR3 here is CASSGDRDRNQPQHF. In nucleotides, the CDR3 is TGTGCCAGCAGTGGGGACAGGGATCGCAATCAGCCCCAGCATTTT.

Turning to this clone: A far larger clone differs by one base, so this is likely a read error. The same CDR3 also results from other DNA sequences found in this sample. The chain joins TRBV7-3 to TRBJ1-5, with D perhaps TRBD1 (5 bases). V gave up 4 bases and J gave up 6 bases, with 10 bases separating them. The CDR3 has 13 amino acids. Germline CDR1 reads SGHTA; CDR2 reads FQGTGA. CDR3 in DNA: TGTGCCAGCAGCTCTCAGGGCGGTCAGCCCCAGCATTTT. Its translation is CASSSQGGQPQHF.

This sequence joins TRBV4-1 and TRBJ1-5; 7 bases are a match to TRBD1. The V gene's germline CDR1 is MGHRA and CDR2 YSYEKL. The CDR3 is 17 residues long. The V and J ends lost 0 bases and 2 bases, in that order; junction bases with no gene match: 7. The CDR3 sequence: CASSQDSTGFGNQPQHF. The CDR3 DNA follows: TGCGCCAGCAGCCAAGATTCGACAGGGTTCGGCAATCAGCCCCAGCATTTT.

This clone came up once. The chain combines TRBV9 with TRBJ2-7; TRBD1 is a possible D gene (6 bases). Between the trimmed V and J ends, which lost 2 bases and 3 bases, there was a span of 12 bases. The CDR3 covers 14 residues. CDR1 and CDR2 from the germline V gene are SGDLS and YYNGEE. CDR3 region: CASSVRSQGYEQYF. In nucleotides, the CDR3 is TGTGCCAGCAGCGTCAGGTCACAGGGCTACGAGCAGTACTTC.

This chain's CDR3 is CASSHGTEAFF. CDR3 sequence (DNA): TGTGCCAGCAGTCACGGGACTGAAGCTTTCTTT. V usage is TRBV6-1 and J usage is TRBJ1-1; D not certain. Germline V CDR1 and CDR2: MNHNS, SASEGT. This CDR3 is 11 amino acids long. Trimming took 5 bases from V and 5 from J, leaving 6 bases between them.

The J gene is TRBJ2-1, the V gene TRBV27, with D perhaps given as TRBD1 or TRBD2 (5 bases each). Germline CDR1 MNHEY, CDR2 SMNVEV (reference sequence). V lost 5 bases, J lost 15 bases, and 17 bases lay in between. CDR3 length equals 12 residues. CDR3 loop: CASSPRGPRLFF. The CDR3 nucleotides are TGTGCCAGCAGTCCCCGGGGACCCAGGCTGTTCTTC.

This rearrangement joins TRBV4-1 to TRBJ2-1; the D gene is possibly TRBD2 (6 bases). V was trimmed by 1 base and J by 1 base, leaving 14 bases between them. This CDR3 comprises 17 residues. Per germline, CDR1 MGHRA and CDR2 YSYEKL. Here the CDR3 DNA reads TGCGCCAGCAGCCAAGTTAGACTAGTGAGGTCCTACAATGAGCAGTTCTTC. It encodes CASSQVRLVRSYNEQFF.

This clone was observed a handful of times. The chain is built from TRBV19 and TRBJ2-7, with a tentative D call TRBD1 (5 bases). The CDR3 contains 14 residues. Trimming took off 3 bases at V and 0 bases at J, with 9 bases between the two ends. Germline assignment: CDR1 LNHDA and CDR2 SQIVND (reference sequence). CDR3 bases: TGTGCCAGTAGTATCCAGGGCAACTCCTACGAGCAGTACTTC. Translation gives CASSIQGNSYEQYF. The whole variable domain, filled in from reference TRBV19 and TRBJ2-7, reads DGGITQSPKYLFRKEGQNVTLSCEQNLNHDAMYWYRQDPGQGLRLIYYSQIVNDFQKGDIAEGYSVSREKKESFPLTVTSAQKNPTAFYLCASSIQGNSYEQYFGPGTRLTVT.

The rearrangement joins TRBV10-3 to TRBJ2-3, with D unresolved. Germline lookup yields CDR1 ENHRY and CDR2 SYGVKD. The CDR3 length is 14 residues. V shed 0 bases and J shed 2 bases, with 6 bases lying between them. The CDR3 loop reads CAISESVSTDTQYF. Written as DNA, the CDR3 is TGTGCCATCAGTGAGTCGGTCTCCACAGATACGCAGTATTTT.

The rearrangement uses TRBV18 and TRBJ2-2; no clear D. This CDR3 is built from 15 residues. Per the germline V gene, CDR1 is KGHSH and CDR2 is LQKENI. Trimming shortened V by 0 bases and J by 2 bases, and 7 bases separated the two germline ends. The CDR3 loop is CASSPPAVNTGELFF. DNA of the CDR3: TGTGCCAGCTCACCACCCGCAGTTAACACCGGGGAGCTGTTTTTT.